The source of this TCR beta chain is a study of T cell responses to AZD1222 COVID-19 vaccine. In this sample, this clone turned up once. The V gene lost 4 bases and the J gene lost 2 bases, with 12 bases spanning the gap. CDR3 length: 14 residues. Looked up from germline, CDR1 is SGHRS and CDR2 is YFSETQ. TCRdb keeps only in-frame clones here, not all; method: immunoSEQ multiplex PCR. Here the sample spans tens of thousands of clones, 80% to 90% being singletons. Second-dose groups at about 4 or about 12 weeks were pooled. The rearrangement links TRBV5-1 to TRBJ1-1; D not resolved. Sequenced here: peripheral blood, sampled 28 days after the second AZD1222 dose. This clonotype originated in an adult who received the AZD1222 COVID-19 vaccine. CDR3 DNA sequence: TGCGCCAGCAGCCGGGGAACATCAAACACTGAAGCTTTCTTT. This translates into CASSRGTSNTEAFF.